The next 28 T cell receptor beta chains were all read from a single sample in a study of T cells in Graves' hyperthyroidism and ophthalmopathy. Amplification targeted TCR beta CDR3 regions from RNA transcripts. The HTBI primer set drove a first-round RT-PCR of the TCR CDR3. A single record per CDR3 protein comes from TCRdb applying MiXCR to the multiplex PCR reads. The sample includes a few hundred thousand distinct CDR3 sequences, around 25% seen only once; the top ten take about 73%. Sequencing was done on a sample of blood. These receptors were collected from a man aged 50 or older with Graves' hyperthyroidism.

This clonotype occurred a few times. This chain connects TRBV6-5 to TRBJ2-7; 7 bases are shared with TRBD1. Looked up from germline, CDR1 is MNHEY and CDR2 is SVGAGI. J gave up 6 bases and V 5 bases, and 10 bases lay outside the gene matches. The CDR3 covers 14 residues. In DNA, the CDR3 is TGTGCCAGCAGTAACCCGGAACAGGGGTCCGAGCAGTACTTC. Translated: CASSNPEQGSEQYF.

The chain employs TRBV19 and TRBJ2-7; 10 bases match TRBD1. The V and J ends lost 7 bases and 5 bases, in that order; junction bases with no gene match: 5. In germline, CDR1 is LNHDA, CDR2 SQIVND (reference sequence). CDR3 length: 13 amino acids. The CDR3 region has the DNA TGTGCCAGTACCGTGGGGACAGGGGACGAGCAGTACTTC. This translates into CASTVGTGDEQYF.

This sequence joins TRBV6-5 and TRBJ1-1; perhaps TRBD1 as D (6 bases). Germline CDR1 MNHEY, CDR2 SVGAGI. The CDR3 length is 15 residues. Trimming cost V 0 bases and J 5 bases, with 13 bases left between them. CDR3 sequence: CASSYSMRGSTEAFF. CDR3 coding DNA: TGTGCCAGCAGTTACTCGATGAGGGGGAGTACTGAAGCTTTCTTT.

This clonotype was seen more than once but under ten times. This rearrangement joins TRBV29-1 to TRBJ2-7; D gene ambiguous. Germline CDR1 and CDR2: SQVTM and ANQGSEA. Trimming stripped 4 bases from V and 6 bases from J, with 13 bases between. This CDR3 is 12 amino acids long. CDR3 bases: TGCAGCGTTGTTGGGATCAGTGGCGAGCAGTACTTC. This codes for CSVVGISGEQYF.

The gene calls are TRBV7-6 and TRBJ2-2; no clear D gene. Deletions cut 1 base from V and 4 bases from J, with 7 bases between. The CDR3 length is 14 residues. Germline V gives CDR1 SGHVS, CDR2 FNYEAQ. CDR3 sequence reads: CASSLEGVTGELFF. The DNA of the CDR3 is TGTGCCAGCAGCTTAGAGGGTGTCACCGGGGAGCTGTTTTTT.

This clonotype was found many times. The CDR3 DNA follows: TGTGCCAGCAGCCCTCCAGGGACCTCCGGGAGTTCACCCCTCCACTTT. Protein sequence: CASSPPGTSGSSPLHF. The chain links TRBV9 to TRBJ1-6, with a possible D match to TRBD1 (5 bases). The CDR3 is 16 residues long. Germline CDR1 reads SGDLS; CDR2 reads YYNGEE. V lost 4 bases to trimming and J lost 9 bases, with 20 bases between them.

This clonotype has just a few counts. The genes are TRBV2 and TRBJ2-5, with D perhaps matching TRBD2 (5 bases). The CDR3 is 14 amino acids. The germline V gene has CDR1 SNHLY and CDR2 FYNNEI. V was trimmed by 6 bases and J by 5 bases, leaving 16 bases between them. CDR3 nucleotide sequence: TGTGCCAGCAGCCGCGGAGCGGCGCGGGAGACCCAGTACTTC. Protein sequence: CASSRGAARETQYF.

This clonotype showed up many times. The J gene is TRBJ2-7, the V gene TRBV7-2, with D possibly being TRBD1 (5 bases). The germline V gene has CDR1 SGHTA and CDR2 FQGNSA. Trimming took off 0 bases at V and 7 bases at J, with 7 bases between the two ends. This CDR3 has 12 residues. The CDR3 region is CASSLAAGEQYF. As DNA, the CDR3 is TGTGCCAGCAGCTTAGCGGCAGGGGAGCAGTACTTC.

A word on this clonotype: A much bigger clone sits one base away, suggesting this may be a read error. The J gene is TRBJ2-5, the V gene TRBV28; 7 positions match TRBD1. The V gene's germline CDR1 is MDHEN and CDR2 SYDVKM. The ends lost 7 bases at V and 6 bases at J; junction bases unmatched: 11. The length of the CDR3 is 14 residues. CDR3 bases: TGTGCCAGCATCGACAGGGCGTTTTCAAAGACCCAGTACTTC. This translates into CASIDRAFSKTQYF.

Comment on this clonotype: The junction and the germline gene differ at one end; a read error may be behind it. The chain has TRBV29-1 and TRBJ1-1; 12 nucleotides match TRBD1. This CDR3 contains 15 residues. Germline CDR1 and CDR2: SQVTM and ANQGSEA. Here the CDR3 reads CSVGDRGRRNPEAFF. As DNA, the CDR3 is TGCAGCGTTGGGGACAGGGGGCGACGGAACCCTGAAGCTTTCTTT.

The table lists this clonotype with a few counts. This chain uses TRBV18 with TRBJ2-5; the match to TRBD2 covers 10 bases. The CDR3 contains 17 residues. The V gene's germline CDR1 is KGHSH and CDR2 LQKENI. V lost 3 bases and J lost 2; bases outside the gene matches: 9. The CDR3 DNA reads TGTGCCAGCTCACCTATGCGGACTAGCGGAAAACAAGAGACCCAGTACTTC. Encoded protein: CASSPMRTSGKQETQYF.

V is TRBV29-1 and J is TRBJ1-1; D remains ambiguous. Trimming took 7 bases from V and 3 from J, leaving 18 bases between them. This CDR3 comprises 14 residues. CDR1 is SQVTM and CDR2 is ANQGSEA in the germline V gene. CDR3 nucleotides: TGCAGCGCATCCTGGGCGAATGTGGACACTGAAGCTTTCTTT. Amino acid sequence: CSASWANVDTEAFF. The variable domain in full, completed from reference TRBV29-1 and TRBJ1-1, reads SAVISQKPSRDICQRGTSLTIQCQVDSQVTMMFWYRQQPGQSLTLIATANQGSEATYESGFVIDKFPISRPNLTFSTLTVSNMSPEDSSIYLCSASWANVDTEAFFGQGTRLTVV.

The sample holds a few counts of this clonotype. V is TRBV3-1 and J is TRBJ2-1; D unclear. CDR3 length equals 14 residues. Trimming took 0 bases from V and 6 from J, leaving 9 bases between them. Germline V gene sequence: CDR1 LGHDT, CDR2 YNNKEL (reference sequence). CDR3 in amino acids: CASSQDLQVNEQFF. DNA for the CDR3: TGTGCCAGCAGCCAAGATCTCCAGGTCAATGAGCAGTTCTTC.

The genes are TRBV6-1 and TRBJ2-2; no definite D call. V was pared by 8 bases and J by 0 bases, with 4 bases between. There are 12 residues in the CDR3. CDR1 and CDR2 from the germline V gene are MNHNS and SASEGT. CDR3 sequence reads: CASLTNTGELFF. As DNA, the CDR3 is TGTGCCAGCCTCACGAACACCGGGGAGCTGTTTTTT.

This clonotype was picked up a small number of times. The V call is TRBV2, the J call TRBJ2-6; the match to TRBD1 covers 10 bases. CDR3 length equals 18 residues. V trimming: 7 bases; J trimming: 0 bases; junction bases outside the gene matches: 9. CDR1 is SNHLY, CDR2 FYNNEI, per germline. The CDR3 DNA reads TGTGCCAGCATAGGGACAGGGGCGAGCGGCTCTGGGGCCAACGTCCTGACTTTC. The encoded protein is CASIGTGASGSGANVLTF.

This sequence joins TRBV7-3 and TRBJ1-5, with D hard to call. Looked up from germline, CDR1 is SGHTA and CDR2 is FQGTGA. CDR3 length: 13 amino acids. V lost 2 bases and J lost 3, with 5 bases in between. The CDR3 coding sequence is TGTGCCAGCAGCTTATACACCAATCAGCCCCAGCATTTT. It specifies CASSLYTNQPQHF.

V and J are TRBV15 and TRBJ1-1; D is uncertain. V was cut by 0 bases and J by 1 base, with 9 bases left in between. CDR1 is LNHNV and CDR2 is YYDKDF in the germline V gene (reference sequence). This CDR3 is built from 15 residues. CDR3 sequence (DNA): TGTGCCACCAGCAGAGATCGGGGTCGGAACACTGAAGCTTTCTTT. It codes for CATSRDRGRNTEAFF.

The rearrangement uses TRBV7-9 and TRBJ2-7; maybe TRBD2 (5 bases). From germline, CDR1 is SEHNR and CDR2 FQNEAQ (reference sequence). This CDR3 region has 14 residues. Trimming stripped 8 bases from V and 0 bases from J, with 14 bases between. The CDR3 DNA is TGTGCCAGCCCCGGGCGGAGGAGCTCCTACGAGCAGTACTTC. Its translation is CASPGRRSSYEQYF. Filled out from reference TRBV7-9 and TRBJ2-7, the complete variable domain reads DTGVSQNPRHKITKRGQNVTFRCDPISEHNRLYWYRQTLGQGPEFLTYFQNEAQLEKSRLLSDRFSAERPKGSFSTLEIQRTEQGDSAMYLCASPGRRSSYEQYFGPGTRLTVT.

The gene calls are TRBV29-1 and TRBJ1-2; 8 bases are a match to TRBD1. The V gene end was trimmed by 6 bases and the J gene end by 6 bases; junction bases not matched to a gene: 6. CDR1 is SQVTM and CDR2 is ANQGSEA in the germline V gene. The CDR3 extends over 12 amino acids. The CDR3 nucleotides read TGCAGCGTGCCAGGGACAGGAGATGGCTACACCTTC. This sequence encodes CSVPGTGDGYTF. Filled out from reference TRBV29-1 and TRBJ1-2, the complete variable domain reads SAVISQKPSRDICQRGTSLTIQCQVDSQVTMMFWYRQQPGQSLTLIATANQGSEATYESGFVIDKFPISRPNLTFSTLTVSNMSPEDSSIYLCSVPGTGDGYTFGSGTRLTVV.

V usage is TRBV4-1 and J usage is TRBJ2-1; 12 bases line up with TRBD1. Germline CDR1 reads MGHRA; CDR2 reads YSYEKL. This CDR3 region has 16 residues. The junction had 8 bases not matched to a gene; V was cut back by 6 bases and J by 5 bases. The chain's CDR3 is CASRSSGTGGHNEQFF. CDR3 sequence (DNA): TGCGCCAGCAGGTCCTCCGGGACAGGGGGCCACAATGAGCAGTTCTTC.

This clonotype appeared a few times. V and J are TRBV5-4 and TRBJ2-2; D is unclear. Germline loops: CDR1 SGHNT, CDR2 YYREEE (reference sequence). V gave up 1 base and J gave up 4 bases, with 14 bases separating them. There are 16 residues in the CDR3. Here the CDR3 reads CASSLSLGMGTGELFF. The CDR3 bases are TGTGCCAGCAGCTTGAGCCTGGGAATGGGCACCGGGGAGCTGTTTTTT.

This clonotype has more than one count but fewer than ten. The DNA of the CDR3 is TGTGCCAGCAGTTTAGAGGTAGCCTACAATGAGCAGTTCTTC. Protein sequence: CASSLEVAYNEQFF. The chain is built from TRBV12-3 or TRBV12-4 and TRBJ2-1; D gene uncertain. V was trimmed by 1 base and J by 2 bases, leaving 6 bases between them. The CDR3 totals 14 residues.

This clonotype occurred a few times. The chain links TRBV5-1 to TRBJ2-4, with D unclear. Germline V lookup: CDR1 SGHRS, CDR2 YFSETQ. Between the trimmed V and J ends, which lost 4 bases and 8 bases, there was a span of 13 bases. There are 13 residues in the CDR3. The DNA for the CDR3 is TGCGCCAGCAGCCACGTGGGGTCCGACATTCAGTACTTC. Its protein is CASSHVGSDIQYF.

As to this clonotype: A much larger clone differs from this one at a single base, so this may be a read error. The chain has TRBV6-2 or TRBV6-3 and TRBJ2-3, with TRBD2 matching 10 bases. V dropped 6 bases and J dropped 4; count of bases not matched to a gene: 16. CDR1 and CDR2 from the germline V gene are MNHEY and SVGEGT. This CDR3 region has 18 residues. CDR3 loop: CASRSGTSAQKVADTQYF. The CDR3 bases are TGTGCCAGCAGATCCGGGACTAGCGCCCAGAAGGTCGCAGATACGCAGTATTTT.

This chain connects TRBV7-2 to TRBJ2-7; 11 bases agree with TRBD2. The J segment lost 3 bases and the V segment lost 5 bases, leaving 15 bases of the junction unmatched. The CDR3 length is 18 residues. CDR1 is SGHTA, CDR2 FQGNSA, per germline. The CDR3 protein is CASSIRLTSGLAVYEQYF. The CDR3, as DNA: TGTGCCAGCAGCATAAGATTAACTTCGGGACTAGCGGTCTACGAGCAGTACTTC.

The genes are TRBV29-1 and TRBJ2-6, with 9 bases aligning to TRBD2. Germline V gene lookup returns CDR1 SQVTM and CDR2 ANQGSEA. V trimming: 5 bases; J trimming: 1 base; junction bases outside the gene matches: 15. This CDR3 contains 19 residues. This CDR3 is CSVRPTSGDTISGANVLTF. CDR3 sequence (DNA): TGCAGCGTTCGCCCGACTAGCGGAGATACTATTTCTGGGGCCAACGTCCTGACTTTC.

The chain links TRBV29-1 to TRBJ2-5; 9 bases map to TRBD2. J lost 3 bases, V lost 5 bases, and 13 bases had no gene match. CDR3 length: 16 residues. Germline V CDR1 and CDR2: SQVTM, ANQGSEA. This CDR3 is CSVIAGEDLWKETQYF. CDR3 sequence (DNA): TGCAGCGTTATAGCGGGAGAGGATTTGTGGAAAGAGACCCAGTACTTC.

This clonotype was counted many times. The CDR3 protein is CASSSILAPSTDTQYF. CDR3 DNA: TGTGCCAGCAGCTCAATACTAGCGCCGAGCACAGATACGCAGTATTTT. The genes are TRBV11-2 and TRBJ2-3; 7 bases are shared with TRBD2. Germline V CDR1 and CDR2: SGHAT, FQNNGV. With 4 bases clipped from V and 0 bases from J, the junction kept 7 bases outside the gene matches. This CDR3 comprises 16 residues.